The next 12 T cell receptor beta chains were all read from a single sample in a study of early T cells in non-severe SARS-CoV-2 infection. A single record per CDR3 protein comes from TCRdb applying MiXCR to the 5' RACE reads. Among 70,000 to 85,000 distinct CDR3 sequences listed, roughly an eighth were seen once. The source was whole blood, collected at baseline. The receptors stem from an adult who was a healthcare worker with PCR-confirmed SARS-CoV-2 infection or an uninfected control (not recorded which). The donor label of this sample is uncertain.

This clonotype has only a few counts. The chain carries TRBV6-5 and TRBJ1-2; D unclear. Per the germline V gene, CDR1 is MNHEY and CDR2 is SVGAGI. The CDR3 is 14 amino acids. Trimming took off 1 base at V and 5 bases at J, with 11 bases between the two ends. DNA of the CDR3: TGTGCCAGCAGTTACTACCCCAATTCTTATGGCTACACCTTC. Its protein product is CASSYYPNSYGYTF.

The chain couples TRBV9 to TRBJ1-3, with 9 bases aligning to TRBD1. The ends lost 3 bases at V and 4 bases at J; junction bases unmatched: 5. The CDR3 extends over 15 amino acids. Germline V CDR1 and CDR2: SGDLS, YYNGEE. CDR3 loop: CASSAGQGGGNTIYF. The CDR3, as DNA: TGTGCCAGCAGCGCGGGACAGGGAGGAGGAAACACCATATATTTT.

This clonotype was counted ten times or more. This chain joins TRBV7-6 and TRBJ2-3, with 8 bases fitting TRBD1. The CDR3 contains 14 residues. Losses at the gene ends were 5 bases for V and 2 bases for J; bases not matched to a gene: 3. Germline CDR1 is SGHVS and CDR2 is FNYEAQ. CDR3 sequence reads: CASSKGQATDTQYF. DNA for the CDR3: TGTGCCAGCAGCAAGGGACAGGCCACAGATACGCAGTATTTT.

In DNA, the CDR3 is TGTGCCAGCAGCCTTAGAGGGGAAAACATTCAGTACTTC. This sequence encodes CASSLRGENIQYF. The chain carries TRBV3-1 and TRBJ2-4; the D gene could be TRBD1 or TRBD2 (5 bases each). V was trimmed by 4 bases and J by 5 bases, leaving 9 bases between them. The CDR3 extends over 13 amino acids. CDR1 and CDR2 from the germline V gene are LGHDT and YNNKEL (reference sequence).

This clonotype was detected a few times. The V gene is TRBV20-1, the J gene TRBJ1-3; D might be TRBD1 (6 bases). The V gene's germline CDR1 is DFQATT and CDR2 SNEGSKA (reference sequence). The CDR3 contains 16 residues. Trimming left V 1 base short and J 0 bases short, with 13 bases between. CDR3 in DNA: TGCAGTGCTAGAGCGGGACACCCGTACTCTGGAAACACCATATATTTT. Translating it yields CSARAGHPYSGNTIYF.

This clonotype has ten or more counts. The rearrangement links TRBV5-1 to TRBJ2-7, with 11 positions matching TRBD2. CDR3 length equals 16 residues. Unmatched junction bases numbered 4, after V lost 2 bases and J lost 0 bases. The germline V gene has CDR1 SGHRS and CDR2 YFSETQ. CDR3 nucleotide sequence: TGCGCCAGCAGCTTCGGACTAGCGGGTGCCTCCTACGAGCAGTACTTC. It is translated as CASSFGLAGASYEQYF.

This clonotype was observed a handful of times. The chain couples TRBV5-1 to TRBJ2-2; 7 bases map to TRBD1. The CDR3 covers 15 residues. V lost 5 bases, J lost 5 bases, and 9 bases stayed unmatched. CDR1 and CDR2 from the germline V gene are SGHRS and YFSETQ. The CDR3 coding sequence is TGCGCCAGCAGGGCCGTGGACAGGAAAACCGGGGAGCTGTTTTTT. Protein sequence: CASRAVDRKTGELFF. Drawing the rest from reference TRBV5-1 and TRBJ2-2, the complete variable domain is KAGVTQTPRYLIKTRGQQVTLSCSPISGHRSVSWYQQTPGQGLQFLFEYFSETQRNKGNFPGRFSGRQFSNSRSEMNVSTLELGDSALYLCASRAVDRKTGELFFGEGSRLTVL.

This clonotype was detected a few times. The chain has TRBV5-6 and TRBJ1-2; tentative D call: TRBD1 (6 bases). The germline V and J ends were trimmed by 6 bases and 4 bases, with 10 bases remaining between them. The CDR3 has 12 amino acids. Germline assignment: CDR1 SGHDT and CDR2 YYEEEE. The CDR3 protein is CASIDRTYGYTF. Written as DNA, the CDR3 is TGTGCCAGCATTGACAGGACCTATGGCTACACCTTC. The full variable domain, completed using reference TRBV5-6 and TRBJ1-2, is DAGVTQSPTHLIKTRGQQVTLRCSPKSGHDTVSWYQQALGQGPQFIFQYYEEEERQRGNFPDRFSGHQFPNYSSELNVNALLLGDSALYLCASIDRTYGYTFGSGTRLTVV.

The V gene is TRBV5-1, the J gene TRBJ1-1; D call uncertain. There are 14 residues in the CDR3. CDR1 SGHRS and CDR2 YFSETQ come from the germline V gene. V shed 1 base and J shed 1 base, with 8 bases lying between them. This chain's CDR3 is CASSLIIANTEAFF. The CDR3 DNA reads as TGCGCCAGCAGCTTGATTATCGCGAACACTGAAGCTTTCTTT.

The chain has TRBV11-2 and TRBJ2-1; D remains ambiguous. The germline V gene has CDR1 SGHAT and CDR2 FQNNGV. There are 11 residues in the CDR3. V lost 0 bases and J lost 10, with 4 bases in between. CDR3 amino acids: CASSLEAEQFF. In DNA, the CDR3 is TGTGCCAGCAGCTTAGAGGCAGAGCAGTTCTTC.

Ten or more counts support this clonotype. The chain has TRBV7-2 and TRBJ1-2; D is uncertain. Germline loops: CDR1 SGHTA, CDR2 FQGNSA. There are 14 residues in the CDR3. The V gene lost 5 bases and the J gene lost 4 bases, with 14 bases spanning the gap. The CDR3 loop reads CASSPGRLSYGYTF. The CDR3 nucleotides read TGTGCCAGCAGCCCTGGCCGGCTAAGCTATGGCTACACCTTC. Filled out from reference TRBV7-2 and TRBJ1-2, the complete variable domain reads GAGVSQSPSNKVTEKGKDVELRCDPISGHTALYWYRQSLGQGLEFLIYFQGNSAPDKSGLPSDRFSAERTGGSVSTLTIQRTQQEDSAVYLCASSPGRLSYGYTFGSGTRLTVV.

CDR3: CASSTKAGVSTDTQYF. CDR3 coding DNA: TGTGCCAGCAGCACGAAAGCGGGGGTGAGCACAGATACGCAGTATTTT. The chain is built from TRBV7-6 and TRBJ2-3; 8 bases map to TRBD2. Trimming removed 5 bases from V and 0 bases from J; junction bases left unmatched: 7. Germline V gene lookup returns CDR1 SGHVS and CDR2 FNYEAQ. CDR3 size: 16 residues.